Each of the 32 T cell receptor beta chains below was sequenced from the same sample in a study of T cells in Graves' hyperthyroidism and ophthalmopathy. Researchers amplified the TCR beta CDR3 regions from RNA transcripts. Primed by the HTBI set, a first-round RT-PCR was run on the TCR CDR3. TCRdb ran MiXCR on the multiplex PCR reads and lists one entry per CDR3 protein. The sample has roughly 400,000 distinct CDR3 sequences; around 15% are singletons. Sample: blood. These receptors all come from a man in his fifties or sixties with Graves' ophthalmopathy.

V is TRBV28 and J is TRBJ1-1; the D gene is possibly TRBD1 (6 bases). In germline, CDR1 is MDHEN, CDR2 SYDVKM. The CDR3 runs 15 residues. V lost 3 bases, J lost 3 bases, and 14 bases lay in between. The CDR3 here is CASSLLTGRHTEAFF. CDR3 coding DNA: TGTGCCAGCAGTTTGTTGACAGGAAGGCACACTGAAGCTTTCTTT.

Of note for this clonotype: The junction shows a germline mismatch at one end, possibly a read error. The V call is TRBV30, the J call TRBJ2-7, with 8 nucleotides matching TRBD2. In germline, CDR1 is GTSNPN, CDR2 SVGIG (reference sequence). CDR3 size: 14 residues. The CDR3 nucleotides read TGTGCCTGGAGTCTGGGGGCGGGAGGCTACGGGCAGTACTTC. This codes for CAWSLGAGGYGQYF. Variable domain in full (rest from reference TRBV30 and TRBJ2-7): SQTIHQWPATLVQPVGSPLSLECTVEGTSNPNLYWYRQAAGRGLQLLFYSVGIGQISSEVPQNLSASRPQDRQFILSSKKLLLSDSGFYLCAWSLGAGGYGQYFGPGTRLTVT.

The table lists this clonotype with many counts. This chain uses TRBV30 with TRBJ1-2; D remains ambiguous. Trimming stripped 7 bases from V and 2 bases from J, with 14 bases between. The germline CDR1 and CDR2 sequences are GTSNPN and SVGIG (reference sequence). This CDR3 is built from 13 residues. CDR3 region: CASASRVNYGYTF. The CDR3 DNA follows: TGTGCCTCCGCCTCTAGGGTCAACTATGGCTACACCTTC.

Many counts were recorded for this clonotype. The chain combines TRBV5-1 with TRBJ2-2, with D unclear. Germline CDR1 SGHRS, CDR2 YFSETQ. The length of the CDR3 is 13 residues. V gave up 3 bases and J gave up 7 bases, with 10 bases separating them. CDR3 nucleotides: TGCGCCAGCAGCTCTGGGATTGACGGGGAGCTGTTTTTT. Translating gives CASSSGIDGELFF.

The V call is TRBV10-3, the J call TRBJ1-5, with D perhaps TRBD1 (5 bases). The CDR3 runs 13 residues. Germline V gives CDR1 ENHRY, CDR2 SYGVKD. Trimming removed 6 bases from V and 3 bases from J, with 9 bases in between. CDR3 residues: CAISPRDNQPQHF. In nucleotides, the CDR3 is TGTGCCATCAGCCCCAGGGACAATCAGCCCCAGCATTTT.

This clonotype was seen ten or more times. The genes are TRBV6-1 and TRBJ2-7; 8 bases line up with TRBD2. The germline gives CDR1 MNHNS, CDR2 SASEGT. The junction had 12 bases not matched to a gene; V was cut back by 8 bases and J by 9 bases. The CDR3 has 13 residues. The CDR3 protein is CASRSGGVSGQYF. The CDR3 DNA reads TGTGCCAGCCGAAGCGGGGGAGTTAGCGGGCAGTACTTC.

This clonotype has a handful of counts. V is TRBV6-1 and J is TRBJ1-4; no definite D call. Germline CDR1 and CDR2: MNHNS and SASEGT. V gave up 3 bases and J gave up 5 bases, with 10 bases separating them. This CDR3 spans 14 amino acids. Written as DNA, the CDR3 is TGTGCCAGCAGTGACGCGATGGGCAATGAAAAACTGTTTTTT. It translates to CASSDAMGNEKLFF.

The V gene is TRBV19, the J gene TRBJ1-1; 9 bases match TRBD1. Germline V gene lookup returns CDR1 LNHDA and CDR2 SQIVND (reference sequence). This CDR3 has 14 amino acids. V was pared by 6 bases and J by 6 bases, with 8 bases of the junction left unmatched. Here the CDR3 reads CASRIQGANAEAFF. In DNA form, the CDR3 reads TGTGCCAGTAGAATACAGGGGGCTAACGCTGAAGCTTTCTTT. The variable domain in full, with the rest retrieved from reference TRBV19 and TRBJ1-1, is DGGITQSPKYLFRKEGQNVTLSCEQNLNHDAMYWYRQDPGQGLRLIYYSQIVNDFQKGDIAEGYSVSREKKESFPLTVTSAQKNPTAFYLCASRIQGANAEAFFGQGTRLTVV.

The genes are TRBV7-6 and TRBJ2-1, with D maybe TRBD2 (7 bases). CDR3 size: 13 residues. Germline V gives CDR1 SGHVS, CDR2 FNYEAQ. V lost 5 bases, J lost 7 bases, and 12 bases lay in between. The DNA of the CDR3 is TGTGCCAGCAGCCGGGGGGCAGGGAATGAGCAGTTCTTC. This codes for CASSRGAGNEQFF.

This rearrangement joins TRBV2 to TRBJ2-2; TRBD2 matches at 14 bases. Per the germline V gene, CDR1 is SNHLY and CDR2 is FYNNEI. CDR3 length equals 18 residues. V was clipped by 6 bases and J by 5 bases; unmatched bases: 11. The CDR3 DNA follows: TGTGCCAGCAGCCAGGGACTAGCGGGAGTAGGAGGGACCGGGGAGCTGTTTTTT. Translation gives CASSQGLAGVGGTGELFF.

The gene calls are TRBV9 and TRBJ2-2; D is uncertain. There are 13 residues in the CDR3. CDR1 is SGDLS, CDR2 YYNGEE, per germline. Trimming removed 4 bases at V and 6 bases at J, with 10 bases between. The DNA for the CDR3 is TGTGCCAGCAGCCAGACACAGTCCGGGGAGCTGTTTTTT. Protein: CASSQTQSGELFF.

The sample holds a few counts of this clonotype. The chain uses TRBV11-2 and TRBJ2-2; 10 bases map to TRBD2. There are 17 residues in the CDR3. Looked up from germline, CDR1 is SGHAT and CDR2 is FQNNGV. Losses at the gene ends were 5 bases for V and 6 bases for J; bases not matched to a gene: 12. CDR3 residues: CASSTPSGRAGPGELFF. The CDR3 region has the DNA TGTGCCAGCAGCACCCCGAGCGGGAGGGCCGGACCCGGGGAGCTGTTTTTT.

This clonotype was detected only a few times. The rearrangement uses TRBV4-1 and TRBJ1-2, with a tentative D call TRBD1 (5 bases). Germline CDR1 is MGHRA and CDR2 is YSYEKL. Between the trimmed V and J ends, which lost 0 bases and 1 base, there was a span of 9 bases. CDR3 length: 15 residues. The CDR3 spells CASSQDRTINYGYTF. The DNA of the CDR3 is TGCGCCAGCAGCCAAGATAGGACAATTAACTATGGCTACACCTTC.

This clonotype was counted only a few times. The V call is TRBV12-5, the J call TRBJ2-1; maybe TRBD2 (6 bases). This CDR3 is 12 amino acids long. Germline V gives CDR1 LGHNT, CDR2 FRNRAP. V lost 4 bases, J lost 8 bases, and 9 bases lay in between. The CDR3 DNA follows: TGTGCTAGTGGTTGGGGACTGGATGAGCAGTTCTTC. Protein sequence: CASGWGLDEQFF.

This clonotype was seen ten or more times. The CDR3 sequence: CSAKGTSGNLETQYF. In nucleotides, the CDR3 is TGCAGTGCTAAAGGGACTAGCGGGAATCTAGAGACCCAGTACTTC. This chain joins TRBV20-1 and TRBJ2-5, with 13 nucleotides matching TRBD2. V trimming: 4 bases; J trimming: 4 bases; junction bases outside the gene matches: 6. The CDR3 is 15 residues long. The germline V gene encodes CDR1 DFQATT and CDR2 SNEGSKA (reference sequence).

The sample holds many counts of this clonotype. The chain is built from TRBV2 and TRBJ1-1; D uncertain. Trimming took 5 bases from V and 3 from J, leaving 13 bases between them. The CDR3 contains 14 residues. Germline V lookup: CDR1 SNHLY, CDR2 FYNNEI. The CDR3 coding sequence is TGTGCCAGCAGTAGGGCCCCTCGGGACACTGAAGCTTTCTTT. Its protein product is CASSRAPRDTEAFF.

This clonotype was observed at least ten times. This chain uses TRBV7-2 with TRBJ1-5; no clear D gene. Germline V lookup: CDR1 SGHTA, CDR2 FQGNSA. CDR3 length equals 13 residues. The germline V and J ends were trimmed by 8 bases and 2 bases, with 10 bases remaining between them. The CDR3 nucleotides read TGTGCCAGCGACAAAGGAGGCAATCAGCCCCAGCATTTT. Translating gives CASDKGGNQPQHF.

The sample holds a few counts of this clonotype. CDR3 sequence reads: CASSYSNPRNSPLHF. The CDR3 DNA reads TGTGCCAGCAGTTACTCGAATCCGAGAAATTCACCCCTCCACTTT. This rearrangement joins TRBV6-5 to TRBJ1-6; D unresolved. This CDR3 is 15 amino acids long. Per germline, CDR1 MNHEY and CDR2 SVGAGI. V was cut by 0 bases and J by 7 bases, with 10 bases left in between.

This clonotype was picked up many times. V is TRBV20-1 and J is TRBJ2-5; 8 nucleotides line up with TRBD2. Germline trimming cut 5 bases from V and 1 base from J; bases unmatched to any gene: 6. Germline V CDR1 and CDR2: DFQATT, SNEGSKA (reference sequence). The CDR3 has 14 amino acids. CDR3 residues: CSAPRTSRQETQYF. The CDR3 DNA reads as TGCAGTGCTCCTCGGACTAGCCGCCAAGAGACCCAGTACTTC.

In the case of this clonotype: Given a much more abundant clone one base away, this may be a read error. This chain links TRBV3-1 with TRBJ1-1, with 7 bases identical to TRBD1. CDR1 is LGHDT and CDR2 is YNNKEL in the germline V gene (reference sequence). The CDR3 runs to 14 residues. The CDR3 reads CASSQAQGVSEALF. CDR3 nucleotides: TGTGCCAGCAGCCAAGCGCAGGGGGTGAGTGAAGCTCTCTTT.

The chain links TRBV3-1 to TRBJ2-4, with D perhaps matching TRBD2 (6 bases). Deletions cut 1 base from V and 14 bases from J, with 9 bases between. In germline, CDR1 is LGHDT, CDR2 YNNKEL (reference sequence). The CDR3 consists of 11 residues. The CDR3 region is CASSQAREKYF. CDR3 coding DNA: TGTGCCAGCAGCCAAGCGCGGGAAAAGTACTTC.

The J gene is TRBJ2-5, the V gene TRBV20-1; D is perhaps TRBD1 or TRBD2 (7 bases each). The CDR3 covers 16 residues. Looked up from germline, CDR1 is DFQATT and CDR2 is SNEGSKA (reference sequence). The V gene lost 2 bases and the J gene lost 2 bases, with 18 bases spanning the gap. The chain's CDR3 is CSARPQGRVLQETQYF. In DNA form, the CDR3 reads TGCAGTGCTAGACCACAGGGGAGGGTCTTGCAAGAGACCCAGTACTTC.

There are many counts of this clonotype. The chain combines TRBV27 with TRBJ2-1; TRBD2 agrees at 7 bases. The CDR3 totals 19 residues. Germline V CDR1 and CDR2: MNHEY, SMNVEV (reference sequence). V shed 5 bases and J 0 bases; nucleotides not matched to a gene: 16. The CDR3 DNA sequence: TGTGCCAGCAGTGAGGAGGGGCCTCTAGCGGCGCTCTCCTACAATGAGCAGTTCTTC. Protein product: CASSEEGPLAALSYNEQFF.

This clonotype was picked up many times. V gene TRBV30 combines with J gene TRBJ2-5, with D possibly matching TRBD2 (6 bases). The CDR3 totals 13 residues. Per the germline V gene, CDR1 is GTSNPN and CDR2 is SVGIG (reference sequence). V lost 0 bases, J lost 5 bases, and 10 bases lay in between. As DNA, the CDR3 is TGTGCCTGGAGTGTGTCGGGAGTTGAGACCCAGTACTTC. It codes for CAWSVSGVETQYF.

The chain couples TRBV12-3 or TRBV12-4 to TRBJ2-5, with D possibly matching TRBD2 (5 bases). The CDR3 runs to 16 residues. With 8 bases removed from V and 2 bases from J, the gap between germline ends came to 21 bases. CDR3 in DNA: TGTGCCAGCTCACCTTTGCCGGACTCACAGCAAGAGACCCAGTACTTC. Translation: CASSPLPDSQQETQYF.

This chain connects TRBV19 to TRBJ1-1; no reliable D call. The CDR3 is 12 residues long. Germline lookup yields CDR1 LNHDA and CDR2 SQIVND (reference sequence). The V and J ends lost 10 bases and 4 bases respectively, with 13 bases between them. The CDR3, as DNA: TGTGCCACTCGAGCGGGTTCCACTGAAGCTTTCTTT. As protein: CATRAGSTEAFF.

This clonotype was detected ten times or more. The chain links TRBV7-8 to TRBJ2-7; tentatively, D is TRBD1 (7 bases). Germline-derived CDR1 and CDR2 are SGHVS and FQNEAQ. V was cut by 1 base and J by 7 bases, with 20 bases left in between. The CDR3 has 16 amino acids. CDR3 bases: TGTGCCAGCAGCTTAGTAGGAGGGGGCTCCCTCTGGGAGCAGTACTTC. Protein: CASSLVGGGSLWEQYF.

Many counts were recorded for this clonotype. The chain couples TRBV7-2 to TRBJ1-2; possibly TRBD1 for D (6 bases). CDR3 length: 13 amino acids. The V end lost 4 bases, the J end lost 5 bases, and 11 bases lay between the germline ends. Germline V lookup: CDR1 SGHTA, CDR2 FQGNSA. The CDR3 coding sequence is TGTGCCAGCAGCTCCAAGGGGGGGTATGGCTACACCTTC. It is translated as CASSSKGGYGYTF.

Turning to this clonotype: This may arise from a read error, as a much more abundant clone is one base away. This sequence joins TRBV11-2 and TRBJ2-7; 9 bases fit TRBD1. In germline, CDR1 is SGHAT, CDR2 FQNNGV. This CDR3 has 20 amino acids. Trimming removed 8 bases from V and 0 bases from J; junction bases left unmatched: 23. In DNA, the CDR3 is TGTGCCAGCGGGCCAATTCCGGGACAGGGCGCAGGATTAAGCTCCTACGAGCAGTACTTC. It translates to CASGPIPGQGAGLSSYEQYF.

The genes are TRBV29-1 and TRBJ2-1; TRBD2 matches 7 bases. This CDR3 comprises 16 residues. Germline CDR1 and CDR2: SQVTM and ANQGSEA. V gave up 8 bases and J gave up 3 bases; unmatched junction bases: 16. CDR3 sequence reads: CSLLWGGTTNYNEQFF. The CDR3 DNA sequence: TGCAGCCTTCTGTGGGGGGGAACTACTAACTACAATGAGCAGTTCTTC.

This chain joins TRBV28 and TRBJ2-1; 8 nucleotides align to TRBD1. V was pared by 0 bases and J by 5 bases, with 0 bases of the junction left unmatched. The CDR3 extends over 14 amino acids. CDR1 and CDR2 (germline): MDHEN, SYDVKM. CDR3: CASSLWDRDNEQFF. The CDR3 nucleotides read TGTGCCAGCAGTTTATGGGACAGGGACAATGAGCAGTTCTTC.

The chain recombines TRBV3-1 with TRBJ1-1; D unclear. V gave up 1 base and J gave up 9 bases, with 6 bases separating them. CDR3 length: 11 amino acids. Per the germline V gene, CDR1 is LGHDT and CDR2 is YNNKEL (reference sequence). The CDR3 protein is CASSQVGKAFF. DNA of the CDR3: TGTGCCAGCAGCCAAGTAGGGAAAGCTTTCTTT.